Listed below are T cell receptor beta chains from one sample, sequenced in a study of radiation and T cells in renal cell carcinoma. Repertoires were generated with immunoSEQ multiplex PCR, while TCRdb's copy carries only in-frame clones and drops some. The table has roughly 130,000 clones, roughly 91% seen once. Sequenced here: blood, sampled from a patient whose treatment included radiotherapy and nephrectomy. The receptors derive from a woman in her 70s with renal cell carcinoma. CDR3s include the opening cysteine and the closing phenylalanine or tryptophan. A D gene is named only where the DNA matches it firmly. Expanded clones are given a class, and other clones once, few, many or no size at all.

D	V	size	J	length	CDR3	DNA
TRBD2	TRBV28	NA	TRBJ2-3	13	CASGRGGTDTQYF	TGTGCCAGCGGCCGGGGAGGGACAGATACGCAGTATTTT
NA	TRBV21-1	NA	TRBJ2-5	16	CASSTRQDSPSETQYF	TGTGCCAGCAGCACACGACAGGATAGCCCCTCAGAGACCCAGTACTTC
TRBD1	TRBV19	NA	TRBJ1-3	14	CASRRQGAGNTIYF	TGTGCCAGTAGACGGCAGGGGGCTGGAAACACCATATATTTT
NA	TRBV7-3	few	TRBJ1-1	13	CASSWQGSTEAFF	TGTGCCAGCAGCTGGCAAGGTAGCACTGAAGCTTTCTTT
NA	TRBV28	NA	TRBJ1-1	16	CASITPAGELNTEAFF	TGTGCCAGCATCACCCCAGCAGGAGAGTTGAACACTGAAGCTTTCTTT
NA	TRBV14	NA	TRBJ1-1	12	CASSQVGQQAFF	TGTGCCAGCAGCCAAGTGGGCCAACAAGCTTTCTTT
NA	TRBV7-7	NA	TRBJ2-2	18	CASSLFSQSGVYAGELFF	TGTGCTAGCAGCTTATTCTCTCAGTCCGGGGTGTACGCCGGGGAGCTGTTTTTT
TRBD1	TRBV6-6	NA	TRBJ2-2	16	CASSLTGGLGTGELFF	TGTGCCAGCAGTTTGACAGGGGGCCTAGGCACCGGGGAGCTGTTTTTT
NA	TRBV7-6	NA	TRBJ1-2	11	CASSSDDGYTF	TGTGCCAGCAGCTCAGACGATGGCTACACCTTC
NA	TRBV19	few	TRBJ2-6	13	CASRRAGANVLTF	TGTGCCAGTAGGAGGGCTGGGGCCAACGTCCTGACTTTC
TRBD2	TRBV18	once	TRBJ2-7	14	CASSPGLDSYEQYF	TGTGCCAGCTCACCGGGACTAGATTCCTACGAGCAGTACTTC
NA	TRBV29-1	NA	TRBJ1-2	14	CSVDLQLLNYGYTF	TGCAGCGTTGATCTACAGCTACTTAACTATGGCTACACCTTC
TRBD2	TRBV6-1	once	TRBJ2-4	14	CASSAGTSLNIQYF	TGTGCCAGCAGTGCCGGGACTAGTTTAAACATTCAGTACTTC
NA	TRBV27	NA	TRBJ1-1	15	CASSLYEGMNTEAFF	TGTGCCAGCAGTTTATACGAAGGAATGAACACTGAAGCTTTCTTT
NA	TRBV14	NA	TRBJ1-5	13	CASSLGVNQPQHF	TGTGCCAGCAGCCTCGGGGTCAATCAGCCCCAGCATTTT
NA	TRBV27	NA	TRBJ2-7	13	CASSPTASYEQYF	TGTGCCAGCAGTCCGACAGCGTCCTACGAGCAGTACTTC
NA	TRBV19	NA	TRBJ2-7	13	CASSIQGTYEQYF	TGTGCCAGTAGTATACAGGGAACCTACGAGCAGTACTTC
NA	TRBV19	NA	TRBJ2-5	14	CASRTSGGGETQYF	TGTGCCAGTAGGACCTCCGGGGGAGGAGAGACCCAGTACTTC
TRBD1	TRBV5-1	NA	TRBJ1-5	14	CASSLEGAGQPQHF	TGCGCCAGCAGCCTAGAGGGGGCAGGACAGCCCCAGCATTTT
TRBD1	TRBV6-1	once	TRBJ2-6	14	CASGDRAGANVLTF	TGTGCCAGCGGGGACAGGGCTGGGGCCAACGTCCTGACTTTC
NA	TRBV7-3	NA	TRBJ2-7	14	CASSLEGPGNEQYF	TGTGCCAGCAGCTTAGAAGGGCCTGGAAACGAGCAGTACTTC
NA	TRBV9	NA	TRBJ1-2	14	CASSVGEGNYGYTF	TGTGCCAGCAGCGTAGGAGAGGGAAACTATGGCTACACCTTC
NA	TRBV19	once	TRBJ1-5	15	CASSMDRDSNQPQHF	TGTGCCAGTAGTATGGACCGGGATAGCAATCAGCCCCAGCATTTT
TRBD1	TRBV28	NA	TRBJ1-1	16	CASSFSGTGPNTEAFF	TGTGCCAGCAGTTTTTCCGGGACAGGGCCGAACACTGAAGCTTTCTTT
TRBD2	TRBV6-5	NA	TRBJ2-1	15	CASSYVAGGYNEQFF	TGTGCCAGCAGTTATGTGGCGGGGGGGTACAATGAGCAGTTCTTC
TRBD2	TRBV30	NA	TRBJ2-5	17	CAWSVTAGLAGGETQYF	TGTGCCTGGAGTGTTACCGCCGGACTAGCGGGCGGGGAGACCCAGTACTTC
NA	TRBV14	NA	TRBJ2-7	14	CASSQVGRNLEQYF	TGTGCCAGCAGCCAAGTAGGCCGTAACTTGGAGCAGTACTTC
TRBD1	TRBV11-2	NA	TRBJ2-4	18	CASSRRHPGQGPKNIQYF	TGTGCCAGCAGCCGACGCCACCCGGGACAGGGGCCCAAAAACATTCAGTACTTC
NA	TRBV5-1	NA	TRBJ2-1	14	CASSPVSRDNEQFF	TGCGCCAGCAGCCCGGTTTCGCGGGACAATGAGCAGTTCTTC
TRBD1	TRBV5-1	NA	TRBJ2-7	15	CASSFFGQGSYEQYF	TGCGCCAGCAGCTTTTTCGGACAGGGCTCCTACGAGCAGTACTTC
TRBD1	TRBV6-1	NA	TRBJ2-7	12	CASTIGTGEQYF	TGTGCCAGCACCATAGGGACAGGGGAGCAGTACTTC